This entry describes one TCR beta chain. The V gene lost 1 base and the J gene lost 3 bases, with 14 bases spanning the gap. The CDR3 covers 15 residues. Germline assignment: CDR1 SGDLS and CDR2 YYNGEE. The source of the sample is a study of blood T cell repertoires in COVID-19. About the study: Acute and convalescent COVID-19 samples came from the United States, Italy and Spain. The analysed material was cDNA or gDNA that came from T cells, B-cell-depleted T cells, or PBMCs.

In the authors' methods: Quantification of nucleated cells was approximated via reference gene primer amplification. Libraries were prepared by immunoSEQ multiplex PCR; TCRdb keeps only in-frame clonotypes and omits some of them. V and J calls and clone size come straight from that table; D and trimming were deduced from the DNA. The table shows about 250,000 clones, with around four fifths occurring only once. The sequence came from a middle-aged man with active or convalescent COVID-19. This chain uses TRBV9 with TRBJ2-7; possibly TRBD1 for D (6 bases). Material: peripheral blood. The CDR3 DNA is TGTGCCAGCAGCGTAAGGGACACAGCAAACTACGAGCAGTACTTC. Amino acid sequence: CASSVRDTANYEQYF.